This is a list of T cell receptor beta chains from one sample in a study of cytomegalovirus exposure and HLA in healthy donors. Data came from immunoSEQ multiplex PCR; TCRdb stores just in-frame clones and leaves some out. There are about 140,000 clones in the sample; about two thirds occur only once, and about 2.6% lies in the top ten. The source material was PBMCs. Receptor source: a woman aged 40-49 years in good health and CMV-seronegative. The CDR3 runs from the conserved cysteine through the conserved F or W. A D gene is named only where the DNA matches it firmly. A row's size may be missing; if present it is once, few, many or a size class.

>TRBJ2-3|TRBV6-1|many|TRBD1
TGTGCCAGCAGTTCCCGGACAGGGGGTACAGATACGCAGTATTTT
CASSSRTGGTDTQYF
>TRBJ1-6|TRBV4-1|-|-
TGCGCCAGCAGCTCCACCTGGGGCTCCCCACGGGATAATTCACCCCTCCACTTT
CASSSTWGSPRDNSPLHF
>TRBJ2-1|TRBV5-6|once|-
TGTGCCAGCAGCCTTCTGGACAGCAATGAGCAGTTCTTC
CASSLLDSNEQFF
>TRBJ1-2|TRBV6-1|-|-
TGTGCCAGCAGTGCAGGTCTGAACTATGGCTACACCTTC
CASSAGLNYGYTF
>TRBJ1-3|TRBV4-3|few|TRBD1
TGCGCCAGCAGCCAAGGGACAGGGGGCGTATACACCATATATTTT
CASSQGTGGVYTIYF
>TRBJ1-1|TRBV7-9|few|TRBD1
TGTGCCAGCAGTTCCACAGGGGGGAACACTGAAGCTTTCTTT
CASSSTGGNTEAFF
>TRBJ1-6|TRBV19|once|-
TGTGCCAGTAGTATCCCAGGTGGCACCTATAATTCACCCCTCCACTTT
CASSIPGGTYNSPLHF
>TRBJ1-1|TRBV7-2|few|TRBD1
TGTGCCAGCAGCCGCGGGACAGGCACTGAAGCTTTCTTT
CASSRGTGTEAFF
>TRBJ1-1|TRBV7-3|few|-
TGTGCCAGCAGCCCCCAGGGCGGCACTGAAGCTTTCTTT
CASSPQGGTEAFF
>TRBJ1-1|TRBV30|-|TRBD1
TGTGCCTGGAGTAGTTTCCCCAGGGGGCCGGCTTTCTTT
CAWSSFPRGPAFF
>TRBJ1-3|TRBV7-9|-|-
TGTGCCAGCAGCTTAACACAGGGTGGATACACCATATATTTT
CASSLTQGGYTIYF
>TRBJ1-5|TRBV21-1|few|-
TGTGCCAGCAGCAAAGAGAGTTACGACAGAAGCTACCCAAAGGGCAATCAGCCCCAGCATTTT
CASSKESYDRSYPKGNQPQHF
>TRBJ1-1|TRBV7-9|-|TRBD1
TGTGCCAGCAGCCCACAGGGGTGGGACACTGAAGCTTTCTTT
CASSPQGWDTEAFF
>TRBJ1-1|TRBV5-6|-|TRBD1
TGTGCCAGCAGCTTGACAGGGGGCCTCACTGAAGCTTTCTTT
CASSLTGGLTEAFF
>TRBJ1-3|TRBV9|few|-
TGTGCCAGCAGCTTTACGGACACCTCTGGAAACACCATATATTTT
CASSFTDTSGNTIYF
>TRBJ1-4|TRBV7-2|once|TRBD1
TGTGCCAGCAGCGTACAGGGGGTGGCTAATGAAAAACTGTTTTTT
CASSVQGVANEKLFF
>TRBJ1-3|TRBV6-1|-|-
TGTGCCAGCAGTGAACTAAAACTCTCTGGAAACACCATATATTTT
CASSELKLSGNTIYF
>TRBJ2-7|TRBV6-1|-|TRBD1
TGTGCCACCGGGGGGGACAGGGGGACCTCCTACGAGCAGTACTTC
CATGGDRGTSYEQYF
>TRBJ1-1|TRBV5-6|-|-
TGTGCCAGCAGCTTGGTTAGGAACACTGAAGCTTTCTTT
CASSLVRNTEAFF
>TRBJ1-1|TRBV4-2|-|TRBD1
TGTGCCAGCAGCCAATTCGGGACAGGGAACACTGAAGCTTTCTTT
CASSQFGTGNTEAFF
>TRBJ2-7|TRBV30|few|TRBD1
TGTGCCTGGAGTGTACTCCTGGGGACAGGGGGCTCCTACGAGCAGTACTTC
CAWSVLLGTGGSYEQYF
>TRBJ1-4|TRBV30|-|-
TGTGCCTGGAGTGTATCGAGGGCAACTAATGAAAAACTGTTTTTT
CAWSVSRATNEKLFF
>TRBJ1-1|TRBV18|-|-
TGTGCCAGCTCCCCGGGGGAGGCGCCAGGAACTGAAGCTTTCTTT
CASSPGEAPGTEAFF
>TRBJ1-1|TRBV9|-|TRBD1
TGTGCCAGCAGCGTAGCCCCCAGGGGGCGCGAGACTGAAGCTTTCTTT
CASSVAPRGRETEAFF
>TRBJ2-5|TRBV25-1|-|-
TGTGCCAGCAGTGAAGCCTACTGGACAGATGAGACCCAGTACTTC
CASSEAYWTDETQYF
>TRBJ2-2|TRBV27|-|TRBD2
TGTGCCAGCAGCCTTAGGACTAGCGGGGGGACCGGGGAGCTGTTTTTT
CASSLRTSGGTGELFF
>TRBJ2-1|TRBV10-3|-|TRBD1
TGTGCCATCAGTGCGGGACAGGCGGAGGCCGATGAGCAGTTCTTC
CAISAGQAEADEQFF
>TRBJ1-2|TRBV7-2|-|TRBD1
TGTGCCAGCAGCCCCCAGACAGGGGGCCACTATAACTATGGCTACACCTTC
CASSPQTGGHYNYGYTF
>TRBJ2-3|TRBV25-1|-|-
TGTGCCAGCAGTGAAGAGACAGATACGCAGTATTTT
CASSEETDTQYF
>TRBJ2-6|TRBV10-3|-|-
TGTGCCATCAGTTATGGAGGTTCTGGGGCCAACGTCCTGACTTTC
CAISYGGSGANVLTF
>TRBJ2-5|TRBV5-1|-|-
TGCGCCAGCAGATTTGATACAGGGATCGTTACGACCCAGTACTTC
CASRFDTGIVTTQYF
>TRBJ1-1|TRBV27|-|-
TGTGCCAGCAGTTCCATGAACACTGAAGCTTTCTTT
CASSSMNTEAFF
>TRBJ2-2|TRBV19|few|TRBD2
TGTGCCAGTGGGACTAGCGGGGGGGCCGGGGACGGGGAGCTGTTTTTT
CASGTSGGAGDGELFF
>TRBJ1-2|TRBV30|-|TRBD1
TGTGCCTGGAGTATCGGGGGGACAGGGGTTGGCTACACCTTC
CAWSIGGTGVGYTF
>TRBJ2-7|TRBV12-5|-|-
TGTGCTAGTGGCCGGGAACGGGGGTCCCACGAGCAGTACTTC
CASGRERGSHEQYF
>TRBJ2-7|TRBV6-6|-|TRBD1
TGTGCCAGCAGTTACGGCGACAGGGCGAGCTCCTACGAGCAGTACTTC
CASSYGDRASSYEQYF
>TRBJ1-1|TRBV29-1|few|TRBD1
TGCAGCTCTCGGACAGGTACTATCGGAGAAGCTTTCTTT
CSSRTGTIGEAFF
>TRBJ1-6|TRBV2|-|TRBD1
TGTGCCAGCAGCCCCGGGACAGGGAATTCACCCCTCCACTTT
CASSPGTGNSPLHF
>TRBJ1-5|TRBV7-9|-|-
TGTGCCAGCAGCTCGCCAGGGGTCGACAATCAGCCCCAGCATTTT
CASSSPGVDNQPQHF
>TRBJ1-2|TRBV19|-|-
TGTGCCAGTAGACCCACCCGAACAGGGTTAGGTCGGGGCTACACCTTC
CASRPTRTGLGRGYTF
>TRBJ1-2|TRBV27|-|TRBD1
TGTGCCAGCAGTTTAGGGACAGGGCAAGGCTACACCTTC
CASSLGTGQGYTF
>TRBJ2-1|TRBV7-9|-|TRBD1
TGTGCCAGCAGTCGCGACAGGGACACCTACAATGAGCAGTTCTTC
CASSRDRDTYNEQFF
>TRBJ2-3|TRBV7-9|few|TRBD1
TGTGCCAGCAGCCTCGGGACAGGTAGAGATACGCAGTATTTT
CASSLGTGRDTQYF
>TRBJ2-5|TRBV5-8|-|-
TGTGCCAGCAGCTGGGGGAGGAGAGGCACGGGAGAGACCCAGTACTTC
CASSWGRRGTGETQYF
>TRBJ1-1|TRBV6-5|few|-
TGTGCCAGCAGTTACCGGGGGATCGAAGCTTTCTTT
CASSYRGIEAFF